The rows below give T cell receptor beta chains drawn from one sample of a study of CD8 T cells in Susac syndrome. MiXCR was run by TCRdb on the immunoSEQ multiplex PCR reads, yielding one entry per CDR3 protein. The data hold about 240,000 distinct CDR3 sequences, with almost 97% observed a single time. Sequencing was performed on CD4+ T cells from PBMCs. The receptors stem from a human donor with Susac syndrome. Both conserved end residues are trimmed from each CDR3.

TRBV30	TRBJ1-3	AWSPDRVGNTIY
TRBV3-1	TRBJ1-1	ASNTGSSNTEAF
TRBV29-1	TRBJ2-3	SVGRTGESRDTQY
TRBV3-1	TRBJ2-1	ASSQFRYNEQF
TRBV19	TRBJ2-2	ASSIDRGGELF
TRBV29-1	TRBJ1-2	SVEDGRTYGYT
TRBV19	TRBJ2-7	ASGGQGNTYEQY
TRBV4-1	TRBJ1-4	ASSQVAATNEKLF
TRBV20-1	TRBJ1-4	SARWALNEKLF
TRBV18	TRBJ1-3	ASSTQGALDGNTIY
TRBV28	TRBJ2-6	ASSAPTGDGANVLT
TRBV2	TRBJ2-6	ASTWLSSGANVLT
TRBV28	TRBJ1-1	ASSPKALVAF
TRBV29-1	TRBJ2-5	SVARHDQETQY
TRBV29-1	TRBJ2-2	SVEDPVGQLNTGELF
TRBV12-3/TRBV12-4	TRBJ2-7	ASRRSTRGRGYEQY
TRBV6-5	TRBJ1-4	ASSYGLATNEKLF
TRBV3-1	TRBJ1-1	ASSLTGLEAF
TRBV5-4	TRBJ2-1	ASSLDGLADQF
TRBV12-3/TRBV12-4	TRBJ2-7	ASSLYQPGQVYEQY
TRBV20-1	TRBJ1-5	SASTQGNSNQPQH
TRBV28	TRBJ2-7	ASSRGEQY
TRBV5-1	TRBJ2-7	ASSPDRGQRQY
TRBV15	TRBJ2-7	ATSRDVAYEQY
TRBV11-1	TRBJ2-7	ASSSDRGEQY
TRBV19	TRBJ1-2	ASSLTPRGVYGYT
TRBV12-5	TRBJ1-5	ASGLVQGGSNQPQH
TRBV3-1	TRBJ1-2	ASSQAGGYGYT
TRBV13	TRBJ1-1	ASSERPGTTEAF
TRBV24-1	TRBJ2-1	ATSDTAGERNEQF
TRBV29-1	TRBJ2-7	SVELGAGQNYEQY
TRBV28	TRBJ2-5	ASSRRQGFATQY
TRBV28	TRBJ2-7	ASSSRIYEQY
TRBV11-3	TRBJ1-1	ASSLSIGEAF
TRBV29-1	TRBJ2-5	SGRTEPYSETQY
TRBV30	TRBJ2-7	AWSTSGTGRYEQY
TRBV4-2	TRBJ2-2	ASKVGIRRETGELF
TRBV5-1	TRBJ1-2	ASSPTTGGYSYGYT
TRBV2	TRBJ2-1	ASSETQQF
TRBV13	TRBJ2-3	ASSTPSGRGGTDTQY
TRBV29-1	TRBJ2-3	SVAGGVRTDTQY
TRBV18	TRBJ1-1	ASSPKGEALNTEAF